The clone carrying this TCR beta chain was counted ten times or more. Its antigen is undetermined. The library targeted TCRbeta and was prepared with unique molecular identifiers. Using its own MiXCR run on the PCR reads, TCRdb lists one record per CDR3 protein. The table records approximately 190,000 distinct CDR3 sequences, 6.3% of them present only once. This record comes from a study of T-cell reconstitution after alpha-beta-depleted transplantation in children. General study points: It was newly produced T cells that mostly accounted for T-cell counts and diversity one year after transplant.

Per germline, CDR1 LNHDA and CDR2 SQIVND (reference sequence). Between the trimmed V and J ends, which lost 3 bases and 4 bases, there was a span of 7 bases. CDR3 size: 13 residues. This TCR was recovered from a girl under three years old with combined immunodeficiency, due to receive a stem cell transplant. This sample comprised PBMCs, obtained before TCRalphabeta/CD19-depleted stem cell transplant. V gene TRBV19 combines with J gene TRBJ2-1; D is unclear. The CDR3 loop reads CASSIRPYNEQFF. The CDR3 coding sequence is TGTGCCAGTAGTATTAGGCCTTACAATGAGCAGTTCTTC.